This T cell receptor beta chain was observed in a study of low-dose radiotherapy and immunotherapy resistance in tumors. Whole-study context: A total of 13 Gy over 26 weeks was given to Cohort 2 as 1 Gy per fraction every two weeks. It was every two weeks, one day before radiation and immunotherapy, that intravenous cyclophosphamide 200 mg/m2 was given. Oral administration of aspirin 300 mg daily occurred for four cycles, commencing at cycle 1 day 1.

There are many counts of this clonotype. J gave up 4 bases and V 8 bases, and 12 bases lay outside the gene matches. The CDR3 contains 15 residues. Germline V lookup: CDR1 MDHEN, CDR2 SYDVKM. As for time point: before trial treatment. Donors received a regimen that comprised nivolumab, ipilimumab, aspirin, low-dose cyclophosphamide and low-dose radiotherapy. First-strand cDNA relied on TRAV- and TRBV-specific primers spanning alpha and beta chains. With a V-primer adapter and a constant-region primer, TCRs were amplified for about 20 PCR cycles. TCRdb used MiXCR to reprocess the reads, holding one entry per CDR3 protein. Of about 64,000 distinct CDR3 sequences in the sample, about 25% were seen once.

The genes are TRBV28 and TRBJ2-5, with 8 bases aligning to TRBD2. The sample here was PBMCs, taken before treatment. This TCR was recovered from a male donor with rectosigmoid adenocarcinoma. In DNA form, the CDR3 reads TGTGCCAGCGATAGCTCTCCACGGGGGGGAGAGACCCAGTACTTC. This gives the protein CASDSSPRGGETQYF.